These 10 T cell receptor beta chains were sequenced from one sample in a study of human T cells and chemical hapten exposure. MiXCR was run by TCRdb on the RACE reads, yielding one entry per CDR3 protein. This table holds 65,000 to 80,000 distinct CDR3 sequences, around 8.7% found once. Time point noted: healthy volunteer bleed at 6 weeks. Unseparated into fractions, whole blood served as the source from which total RNA was extracted. Sequencing was carried out using whole blood. These receptors came from a male donor in good health. Some clones in this sample may be carry-over from other donors' samples.

The genes are TRBV11-1 and TRBJ1-3; D unclear. In germline, CDR1 is SGHAT, CDR2 FQDESV (reference sequence). The CDR3 runs 13 residues. V was trimmed by 4 bases and J by 4 bases, leaving 8 bases between them. In nucleotides, the CDR3 is TGTGCCAGCAGCTCCGGATCCGGAAACACCATATATTTT. Translation: CASSSGSGNTIYF. Full variable domain (outside the CDR3, taken from reference TRBV11-1 and TRBJ1-3): EAEVAQSPRYKITEKSQAVAFWCDPISGHATLYWYRQILGQGPELLVQFQDESVVDDSQLPKDRFSAERLKGVDSTLKIQPAELGDSAMYLCASSSGSGNTIYFGEGSWLTVV.

V is TRBV4-3 and J is TRBJ1-2; 9 bases fit TRBD1. This CDR3 is built from 18 residues. Germline CDR1 is LGHNA and CDR2 is YSLEER. Losses at the gene ends were 1 base for V and 4 bases for J; bases not matched to a gene: 13. The CDR3 coding sequence is TGCGCCAGCAGCCAAGGGGGTGGGACGAGGACAGGGGTCTATGGCTACACCTTC. Protein: CASSQGGGTRTGVYGYTF.

This clonotype has only a few counts. The gene calls are TRBV14 and TRBJ2-7; D is uncertain. V lost 1 base and J lost 5, with 12 bases in between. This CDR3 contains 14 residues. Germline loops: CDR1 SGHDN, CDR2 FVKESK. CDR3 loop: CASSQVSLRDEQYF. In DNA, the CDR3 is TGTGCCAGCAGCCAAGTCTCACTTCGCGACGAGCAGTACTTC.

At least ten counts were recorded for this clonotype. The chain links TRBV11-2 to TRBJ2-2, with 10 bases aligning to TRBD1. The CDR3 totals 15 residues. Germline values: CDR1 SGHAT, CDR2 FQNNGV. With V trimmed by 4 bases and J by 6 bases, 5 bases remained unmatched. DNA of the CDR3: TGTGCCAGCAGCTCTGGACAGGGGGTAGCCGGGGAGCTGTTTTTT. This encodes CASSSGQGVAGELFF.

This clonotype was seen many times. V is TRBV29-1 and J is TRBJ1-1; D perhaps matches TRBD1 (5 bases). V was trimmed by 6 bases and J by 2 bases, leaving 10 bases between them. Per germline, CDR1 SQVTM and CDR2 ANQGSEA. The CDR3 totals 12 residues. The CDR3 spells CSVGTGNTEAFF. The CDR3, as DNA: TGCAGCGTCGGCACAGGAAACACTGAAGCTTTCTTT. The complete variable domain, with remaining parts taken from reference TRBV29-1 and TRBJ1-1, reads SAVISQKPSRDICQRGTSLTIQCQVDSQVTMMFWYRQQPGQSLTLIATANQGSEATYESGFVIDKFPISRPNLTFSTLTVSNMSPEDSSIYLCSVGTGNTEAFFGQGTRLTVV.

J is TRBJ2-7 and V is TRBV6-1; D is ambiguous. Germline CDR1 and CDR2: MNHNS and SASEGT. The CDR3 is 10 residues long. V was clipped by 5 bases and J by 3 bases, with 2 bases between them. CDR3 protein: CASSNYEQYF. CDR3 DNA sequence: TGTGCCAGCAGTAACTACGAGCAGTACTTC.

This rearrangement joins TRBV20-1 to TRBJ2-7; 11 bases agree with TRBD2. The CDR3 sequence is 18 residues long. CDR1 is DFQATT, CDR2 SNEGSKA, per germline (reference sequence). V shed 0 bases and J 5 bases; nucleotides not matched to a gene: 15. The DNA for the CDR3 is TGCAGTGCTAGAGATCGGAGACTAGCGGGAACCTTAATCCACGAGCAGTACTTC. Protein: CSARDRRLAGTLIHEQYF.

This clonotype was recorded many times. The rearrangement links TRBV6-6 to TRBJ1-1; D not resolved. Germline V gene sequence: CDR1 MNHNY, CDR2 SVGAGI (reference sequence). The V end was cut by 2 bases, the J end by 4 bases, with 8 bases between. The CDR3 runs 13 residues. CDR3 DNA sequence: TGTGCCAGCAGTTACGACGGAGGCACTGAAGCTTTCTTT. It specifies CASSYDGGTEAFF.

Relative to its sample, this clonotype is medium-sized. This chain uses TRBV5-1 with TRBJ2-3; the D is unclear. CDR3 length equals 16 residues. Germline loops: CDR1 SGHRS, CDR2 YFSETQ. V was shortened by 0 bases and J by 0 bases, with 11 bases between the two germline ends. The CDR3 reads CASSLALEESTDTQYF. DNA for the CDR3: TGCGCCAGCAGCTTGGCCCTAGAGGAGAGCACAGATACGCAGTATTTT.

In its sample, this clonotype was seen a few times. The rearrangement uses TRBV6-1 and TRBJ1-1; D gene unclear. This CDR3 comprises 16 residues. The V gene lost 0 bases and the J gene lost 5 bases, with 16 bases spanning the gap. Germline CDR1 and CDR2: MNHNS and SASEGT. In DNA, the CDR3 is TGTGCCAGCAGTGAAGCCAGAAGGGCACGGGGAACTGAAGCTTTCTTT. Amino acid sequence: CASSEARRARGTEAFF.